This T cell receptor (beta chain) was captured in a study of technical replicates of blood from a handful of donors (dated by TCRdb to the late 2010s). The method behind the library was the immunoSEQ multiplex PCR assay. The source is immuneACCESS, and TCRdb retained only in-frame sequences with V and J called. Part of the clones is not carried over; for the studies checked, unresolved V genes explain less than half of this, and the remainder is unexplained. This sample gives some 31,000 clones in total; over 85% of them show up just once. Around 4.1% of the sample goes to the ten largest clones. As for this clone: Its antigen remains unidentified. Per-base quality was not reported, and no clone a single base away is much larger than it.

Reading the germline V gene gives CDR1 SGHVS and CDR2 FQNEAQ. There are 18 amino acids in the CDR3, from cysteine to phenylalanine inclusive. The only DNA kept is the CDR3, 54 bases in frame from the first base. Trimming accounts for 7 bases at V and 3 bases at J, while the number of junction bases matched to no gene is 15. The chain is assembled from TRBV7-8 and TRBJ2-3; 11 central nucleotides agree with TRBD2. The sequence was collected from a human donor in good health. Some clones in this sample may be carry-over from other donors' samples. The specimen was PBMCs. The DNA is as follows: TGTGCCAGCACCACCACGACCCCCTCTAGCGGGAGGACAGATACGCAGTATTTT. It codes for CASTTTTPSSGRTDTQYF.